The 18 T cell receptor beta chains listed next were all sequenced from one sample in a study of cytomegalovirus exposure and HLA in healthy donors. 60 Vbeta and 13 Jbeta primers were used in PCR. The table came from immunoSEQ multiplex PCR; TCRdb's copy has only in-frame clones and leaves some out. This table holds some 160,000 clones, approximately 80% found once. Sequenced: PBMCs. The receptors here all came from a male donor in good health and CMV-seronegative.

The gene calls are TRBV19 and TRBJ2-2; the match to TRBD1 covers 9 bases. The CDR3 is 15 residues long. Trimming removed 5 bases from V and 7 bases from J; junction bases left unmatched: 8. Germline-derived CDR1 and CDR2 are LNHDA and SQIVND (reference sequence). CDR3 nucleotides: TGTGCCAGTAGTCCCTGGACAGGGGCCGGCGGGGAGCTGTTTTTT. This codes for CASSPWTGAGGELFF. Together with reference TRBV19 and TRBJ2-2, the CDR3 gives the full variable domain: DGGITQSPKYLFRKEGQNVTLSCEQNLNHDAMYWYRQDPGQGLRLIYYSQIVNDFQKGDIAEGYSVSREKKESFPLTVTSAQKNPTAFYLCASSPWTGAGGELFFGEGSRLTVL.

The chain uses TRBV19 and TRBJ1-2, with D unresolved. V was pared by 1 base and J by 0 bases, with 12 bases between. There are 16 residues in the CDR3. CDR1 LNHDA and CDR2 SQIVND come from the germline V gene (reference sequence). The chain's CDR3 is CASSIAPLGANYGYTF. The CDR3 DNA sequence: TGTGCCAGTAGTATAGCCCCGCTCGGAGCTAACTATGGCTACACCTTC.

V and J are TRBV12-5 and TRBJ2-3, with D uncertain. This CDR3 is built from 12 residues. Germline values: CDR1 LGHNT, CDR2 FRNRAP. V lost 6 bases to trimming and J lost 2 bases, with 6 bases between them. CDR3 sequence (DNA): TGTGCTAGTGGCTCTACCACAGATACGCAGTATTTT. It yields the protein CASGSTTDTQYF.

The CDR3 DNA reads TGTGCCAGCAGCCGCGGACCCACCGGGACAGGTGGAAACACCATATATTTT. It codes for CASSRGPTGTGGNTIYF. The chain uses TRBV11-2 and TRBJ1-3; 8 bases are a match to TRBD1. Trimming cost V 5 bases and J 3 bases; bases outside gene matches: 12. CDR3 length: 17 amino acids. Germline lookup yields CDR1 SGHAT and CDR2 FQNNGV.

This rearrangement joins TRBV6-5 to TRBJ1-6; D may be TRBD1 (6 bases). The CDR3 runs to 14 residues. Germline V gives CDR1 MNHEY, CDR2 SVGAGI. The V and J ends lost 7 bases and 5 bases respectively, with 12 bases between them. Here the CDR3 reads CASTLAGDNSPLHF. The DNA for the CDR3 is TGTGCCAGCACGTTGGCAGGGGATAATTCACCCCTCCACTTT.

The genes are TRBV6-5 and TRBJ2-7; TRBD1 matches 11 bases. V lost 2 bases and J lost 7; bases outside the gene matches: 7. The germline gives CDR1 MNHEY, CDR2 SVGAGI. The CDR3 is made up of 15 amino acids. CDR3 nucleotides: TGTGCCAGCAGTTACCCTGGACAGGGGGCACGGGAGCAGTACTTC. It translates to CASSYPGQGAREQYF.

The V gene is TRBV5-4, the J gene TRBJ2-1; D might be TRBD1 (5 bases). The germline V gene has CDR1 SGHNT and CDR2 YYREEE (reference sequence). CDR3 size: 15 residues. The V end lost 3 bases, the J end lost 7 bases, and 17 bases lay between the germline ends. This CDR3 reads CASSSARAPGNEQFF. CDR3 bases: TGTGCCAGCAGCTCGGCTAGGGCTCCAGGGAATGAGCAGTTCTTC.

This clone was detected a few times. The rearrangement uses TRBV10-2 and TRBJ2-1; 11 bases are a match to TRBD2. The germline CDR1 and CDR2 sequences are WSHSY and SAAADI. With 7 bases clipped from V and 9 bases from J, the junction kept 20 bases outside the gene matches. This CDR3 has 18 residues. The CDR3 protein is CASNVLAGAPPSGGEQFF. The DNA of the CDR3 is TGCGCCAGCAACGTACTAGCGGGAGCTCCTCCTTCGGGTGGTGAGCAGTTCTTC.

CDR3 loop: CASSLGGGEQYF. CDR3 DNA: TGTGCCAGCAGCTTAGGGGGGGGCGAGCAGTACTTC. The chain is built from TRBV7-9 and TRBJ2-7; the match to TRBD2 covers 7 bases. The V segment lost 1 base and the J segment 6 bases; nucleotides outside the gene matches: 0. From germline, CDR1 is SEHNR and CDR2 FQNEAQ (reference sequence). The CDR3 covers 12 residues.

The rearrangement links TRBV9 to TRBJ1-6; 11 bases fit TRBD1. Germline loops: CDR1 SGDLS, CDR2 YYNGEE. The V gene end was trimmed by 2 bases and the J gene end by 10 bases; junction bases not matched to a gene: 5. This CDR3 has 15 residues. The CDR3 nucleotides are TGTGCCAGCAGCGTCGCCGGGACAGGGGGGTCACCCCTCCACTTT. Its protein is CASSVAGTGGSPLHF.

The chain links TRBV4-3 to TRBJ1-1; TRBD1 is a possible D gene (6 bases). The CDR3 extends over 17 amino acids. The V and J ends lost 0 bases and 5 bases respectively, with 19 bases between them. The germline V gene has CDR1 LGHNA and CDR2 YSLEER. The DNA for the CDR3 is TGCGCCAGCAGCCAAGATTTCCCGGGGGGCATCGAGACTGAAGCTTTCTTT. Protein sequence: CASSQDFPGGIETEAFF.

This clone was detected only a few times. This chain uses TRBV9 with TRBJ1-2; 9 bases fit TRBD1. Germline CDR1 and CDR2: SGDLS and YYNGEE. Unmatched junction bases numbered 7, after V lost 4 bases and J lost 3 bases. The CDR3 length is 15 residues. CDR3: CASSPHRGRDYGYTF. CDR3 DNA: TGTGCCAGCAGCCCCCACAGGGGGCGCGACTATGGCTACACCTTC. Looking up the rest from reference TRBV9 and TRBJ1-2 gives the full variable domain: DSGVTQTPKHLITATGQRVTLRCSPRSGDLSVYWYQQSLDQGLQFLIQYYNGEERAKGNILERFSAQQFPDLHSELNLSSLELGDSALYFCASSPHRGRDYGYTFGSGTRLTVV.

This chain joins TRBV29-1 and TRBJ2-6; D unclear. The CDR3 has 13 residues. Germline CDR1 reads SQVTM; CDR2 reads ANQGSEA. V lost 2 bases and J lost 1, with 3 bases in between. CDR3 nucleotides: TGCAGCGTTGAACCGTCTGGGGCCAACGTCCTGACTTTC. Translating it yields CSVEPSGANVLTF.

V and J are TRBV28 and TRBJ2-5, with D maybe TRBD1 (6 bases). The DNA end is more similar to TRBJ2-7, so the J call may be wrong. CDR1 and CDR2 from the germline V gene are MDHEN and SYDVKM. CDR3 length equals 16 residues. CDR3 loop: CASSIFATGDSYEQYF. CDR3 sequence (DNA): TGTGCCAGCAGTATCTTTGCGACAGGAGATTCCTACGAGCAGTACTTC.

The chain links TRBV11-2 to TRBJ2-5, with 7 bases that match TRBD2. CDR1 is SGHAT, CDR2 FQNNGV, per germline. The CDR3 has 15 amino acids. With V trimmed by 4 bases and J by 2 bases, 7 bases remained unmatched. This chain's CDR3 is CASSSPVGGQETQYF. CDR3 DNA: TGTGCCAGCAGCTCACCCGTGGGGGGGCAAGAGACCCAGTACTTC. Drawing the rest from reference TRBV11-2 and TRBJ2-5, the complete variable domain is EAGVAQSPRYKIIEKRQSVAFWCNPISGHATLYWYQQILGQGPKLLIQFQNNGVVDDSQLPKDRFSAERLKGVDSTLKIQPAKLEDSAVYLCASSSPVGGQETQYFGPGTRLLVL.

The chain recombines TRBV6-6 with TRBJ2-1, with TRBD2 matching over 13 bases. The CDR3 runs to 16 residues. The V gene's germline CDR1 is MNHNY and CDR2 SVGAGI (reference sequence). The trim removed 4 bases at V and 5 bases at J, leaving 5 bases unmatched. DNA of the CDR3: TGTGCCAGCAGTTCCCGCGGGACTAGCGGGAACAATGAGCAGTTCTTC. Amino acids: CASSSRGTSGNNEQFF.

The chain is built from TRBV6-5 and TRBJ1-1; the match to TRBD1 covers 11 bases. The CDR3 runs to 15 residues. CDR1 is MNHEY and CDR2 is SVGAGI in the germline V gene. V shed 6 bases and J 0 bases; nucleotides not matched to a gene: 3. CDR3 region: CASRGTGGMNTEAFF. CDR3 coding DNA: TGTGCCAGCAGGGGGACAGGGGGGATGAACACTGAAGCTTTCTTT.

This chain connects TRBV11-1 to TRBJ2-1; the match to TRBD1 covers 10 bases. Per germline, CDR1 SGHAT and CDR2 FQDESV (reference sequence). The CDR3 length is 15 residues. The J segment lost 2 bases and the V segment lost 4 bases, leaving 2 bases of the junction unmatched. In DNA, the CDR3 is TGTGCCAGCAGCTCGGACAGGGGGACCTACAATGAGCAGTTCTTC. It translates to CASSSDRGTYNEQFF. Full variable domain (outside the CDR3, taken from reference TRBV11-1 and TRBJ2-1): EAEVAQSPRYKITEKSQAVAFWCDPISGHATLYWYRQILGQGPELLVQFQDESVVDDSQLPKDRFSAERLKGVDSTLKIQPAELGDSAMYLCASSSDRGTYNEQFFGPGTRLTVL.